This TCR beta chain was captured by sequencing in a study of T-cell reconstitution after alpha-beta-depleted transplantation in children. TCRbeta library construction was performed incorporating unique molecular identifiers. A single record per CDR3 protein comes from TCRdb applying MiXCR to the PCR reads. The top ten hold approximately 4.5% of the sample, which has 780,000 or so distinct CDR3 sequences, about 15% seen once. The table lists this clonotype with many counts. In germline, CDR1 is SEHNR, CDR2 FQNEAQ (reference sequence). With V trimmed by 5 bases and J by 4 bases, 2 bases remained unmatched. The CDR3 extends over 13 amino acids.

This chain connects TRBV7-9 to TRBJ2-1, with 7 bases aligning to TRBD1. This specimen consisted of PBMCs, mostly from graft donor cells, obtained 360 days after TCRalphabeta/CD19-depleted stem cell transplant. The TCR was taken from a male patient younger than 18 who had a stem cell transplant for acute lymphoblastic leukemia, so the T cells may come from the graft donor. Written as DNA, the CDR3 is TGTGCCAGCAGCCGGACAGGTTACAATGAGCAGTTCTTC. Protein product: CASSRTGYNEQFF.